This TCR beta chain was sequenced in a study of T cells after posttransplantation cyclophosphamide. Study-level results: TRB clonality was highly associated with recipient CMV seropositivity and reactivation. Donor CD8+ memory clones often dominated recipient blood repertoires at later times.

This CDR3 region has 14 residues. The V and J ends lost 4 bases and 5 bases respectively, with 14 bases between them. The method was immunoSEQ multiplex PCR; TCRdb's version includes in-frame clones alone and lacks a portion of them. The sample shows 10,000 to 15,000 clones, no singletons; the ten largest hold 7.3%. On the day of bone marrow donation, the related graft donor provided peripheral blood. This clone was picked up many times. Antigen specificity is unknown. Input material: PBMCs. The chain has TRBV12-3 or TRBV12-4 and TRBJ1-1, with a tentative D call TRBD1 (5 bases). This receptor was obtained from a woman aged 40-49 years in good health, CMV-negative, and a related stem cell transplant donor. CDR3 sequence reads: CASSSRQGGTEAFF. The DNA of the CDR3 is TGTGCCAGCAGTTCGAGGCAGGGTGGGACTGAAGCTTTCTTT.